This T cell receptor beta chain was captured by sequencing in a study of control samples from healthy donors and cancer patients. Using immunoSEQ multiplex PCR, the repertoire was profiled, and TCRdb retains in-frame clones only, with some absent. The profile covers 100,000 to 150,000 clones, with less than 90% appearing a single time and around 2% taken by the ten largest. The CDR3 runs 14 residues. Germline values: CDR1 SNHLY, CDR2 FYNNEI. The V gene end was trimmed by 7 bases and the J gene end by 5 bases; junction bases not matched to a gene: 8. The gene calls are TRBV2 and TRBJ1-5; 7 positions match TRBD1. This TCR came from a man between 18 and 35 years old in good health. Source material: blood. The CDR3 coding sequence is TGTGCCAGCAAGCTCACAGGGGCAGATCAGCCCCAGCATTTT. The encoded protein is CASKLTGADQPQHF.